This T cell receptor beta chain appears in the sequencing data of a study of blood T cell repertoires in COVID-19 (dated by TCRdb to the early 2020s). In the study overall: The collaborator samples originated in the United States, Italy and Spain and spanned the acute and convalescent phases of COVID-19. Where HLA class I and class II types were available, the types were taken from metadata supplied by the sample provider, not from assay-based typing. The repertoires were made available in a free public database intended to serve as a resource for research on the immune response to SARS-CoV-2. The material from the prospective study consisted of cDNA or gDNA derived from T cells, B-cell-depleted T cells, or PBMCs. The dataset comprised deeply sampled blood TCRbeta repertoires from subjects exposed to, actively infected with, or recovered from COVID-19. Samples came from the ongoing ImmuneRACE study (first 160 participants) plus 1,254 subjects from 6 global collaborators. The sample metadata nearly always contained a de-identified subject ID, COVID-19 status, age in years and sex. General study outcomes and caveats: Clinical and demographic metadata were provided uncurated, with the amount varying by source and participant.

The CDR3 measures 12 amino acids from cysteine to phenylalanine. Only the CDR3 DNA is retained, 36 bases long and in frame from the first base. V drops 4 bases and J drops 11 bases, leaving 14 bases in between. TCRbeta CDR3 regions were amplified from genomic DNA by means of the immunoSEQ Assay, a bias-controlled multiplex PCR. In the authors' own workflow: Nucleated cell counts per sample were estimated from amplification of reference gene primers within the assay. To quantify the absolute abundance of each unique TCRbeta CDR3 rearrangement, sequence reads were collapsed and filtered. For each sample, productive Simpson clonality was calculated as the square root of Simpson's diversity index across productive rearrangements. TCRdb stores this immuneACCESS table with in-frame sequences only. Part of the clones is absent; in the studies checked, under half of the shortfall reflects unresolved V genes, and no reason is known for the rest. D and trimming were read from the DNA, whereas the V and J calls and clone size are those reported in that table. The sample table holds a few hundred thousand clones, of which 86% were seen once. The ten largest clones take up over 10% of the sample.

Points on this clone: The antigen this receptor binds is unknown. No much larger clone is present one base from it, and per-base qualities are unavailable.

One collaborating source in Seattle enrolled patients while the patients were actively infected and followed the patients over time throughout the course of disease. Whole blood was collected in K2EDTA tubes by collaborating institutions according to the institutions' own protocols. For TCRbeta analysis, collaborators shipped samples in one of three forms: frozen whole blood, isolated PBMCs, or DNA extracted from either of those sample types. This TCR came from a woman in her 70s with COVID-19, enrolled during active disease. Recombination joined TRBV12-3 or TRBV12-4 with TRBJ1-2; possibly the D gene is TRBD1, per 5 matching bases. The sequenced material came from peripheral blood. The CDR3 is CASSSRTHLYTF. The nucleotide sequence reads TGTGCCAGCAGTTCCCGGACACATTTATACACCTTC.